The rows below give T cell receptor beta chains drawn from one sample of a study of graft-versus-host responses after intestinal transplantation. Measured with immunoSEQ multiplex PCR; TCRdb has only the in-frame clones, and not every one. The sample records more than 75,000 clones, less than 95% being singletons. These receptors' antigens are unknown. Sequenced here: unstimulated CD4+ T cells sorted from spleen or lymph node cells, sampled before transplant. The receptors here all came from a human donor who was the organ donor for an intestinal transplant. CDR3s include the opening cysteine and the closing phenylalanine or tryptophan. A D gene is named only where the DNA matches it firmly. Size is omitted from some rows. Given values are once, few, many or a class for expanded clones.

>TRBV28|TRBD1|TRBJ1-2|-
TGTGCCAGCAGCATAGGGACAGGGGTTAGTAGCTATGGCTACACCTTC
CASSIGTGVSSYGYTF
>TRBV10-3|-|TRBJ1-5|once
TGTGCCATCAGTGATGCAGGGGATAGCAATCAGCCCCAGCATTTT
CAISDAGDSNQPQHF
>TRBV7-2|-|TRBJ1-4|-
TGTGCCAGCAGCTTAAGTTCGTTCGAGGGTGAAAAACTGTTTTTT
CASSLSSFEGEKLFF
>TRBV4-2|TRBD1|TRBJ2-5|once
TGTGCCAGCAGCCAGACAGGGTGGGAGACCCAGTACTTC
CASSQTGWETQYF
>TRBV10-3|-|TRBJ2-1|-
TGTGCCATTTCTGGCTTGGGGCACAATGAGCAGTTCTTC
CAISGLGHNEQFF
>TRBV19|-|TRBJ2-3|-
TGTGCCAGTAGCTTGACAGGAGCAGATACGCAGTATTTT
CASSLTGADTQYF
>TRBV9|TRBD1|TRBJ1-2|-
TGTGCCAGCAGACCTACGGGGGGGACAGGGATAGGTGGCTACACCTTC
CASRPTGGTGIGGYTF
>TRBV5-4|-|TRBJ1-2|-
TGTGCCAGCAGCGGGGGGACCGGGGGTTTCCTCTATGGCTACACCTTC
CASSGGTGGFLYGYTF
>TRBV5-4|-|TRBJ2-1|-
TGTGCCAGCAGCTTGCAGGGTATGGACAATGAGCAGTTCTTC
CASSLQGMDNEQFF
>TRBV18|-|TRBJ2-3|-
TGTGCCAGCTCGACGACACAGGGAACACGAGGAGGTAGAACAGATACGCAGTATTTT
CASSTTQGTRGGRTDTQYF
>TRBV18|TRBD1|TRBJ1-4|-
TGTGCCAGCTCACAGGAGACAGGGACAGAACTGTTTTTT
CASSQETGTELFF
>TRBV14|-|TRBJ1-1|once
TGTGCCAGCAGCGGAAGATCCGGGGCTGAAGCTTTCTTT
CASSGRSGAEAFF
>TRBV7-9|-|TRBJ1-5|-
TGTGCCAGCAGCACAGGAAGTTATAGCAATCAGCCCCAGCATTTT
CASSTGSYSNQPQHF
>TRBV7-9|-|TRBJ2-7|-
TGTGCCAGCAGCCTTTCCATCAGGGGATTTTCCTACGAGCAGTACTTC
CASSLSIRGFSYEQYF
>TRBV10-3|-|TRBJ2-7|-
TGTGCCATCAGGGCAGGCGCCTACGAGCAGTACTTC
CAIRAGAYEQYF
>TRBV9|TRBD1|TRBJ2-2|-
TGTGCCAGCAGCCCCCGGGACAGGGGTCTTGGTCCGAACACCGGGGAGCTGTTTTTT
CASSPRDRGLGPNTGELFF
>TRBV7-2|-|TRBJ2-6|-
TGTGCCAGCAGCTCGTCGTGGGCCAACGTCCTGACTTTC
CASSSSWANVLTF
>TRBV28|-|TRBJ2-2|-
TGTGCCAGCAGTGTGGGGAGCACCGGGGAGCTGTTTTTT
CASSVGSTGELFF
>TRBV6-1|-|TRBJ1-4|-
TGTGCCAGCAGTGGACAGGCTACACCTAATGAAAAACTGTTTTTT
CASSGQATPNEKLFF
>TRBV10-3|-|TRBJ1-4|-
TGTGCCATCAGTGACAGGGCAACTAATGAAAAACTGTTTTTT
CAISDRATNEKLFF
>TRBV7-2|TRBD1|TRBJ1-4|-
TGTGCCAGCAGCCCCCAGAACAGGGGGAGTAATGAAAAACTGTTTTTT
CASSPQNRGSNEKLFF
>TRBV7-2|-|TRBJ2-3|-
TGTGCCAGCAGCTTAGTCGGCGGGGGCATCGGAGATACGCAGTATTTT
CASSLVGGGIGDTQYF
>TRBV6-6|-|TRBJ2-2|-
TGTGCCAGCAGTTACGGGGCACTGTCACCCGGGGAGCTGTTTTTT
CASSYGALSPGELFF
>TRBV5-1|-|TRBJ2-4|-
TGCGCCAGCAGTTGGACGGGGGACATTCAGTACTTC
CASSWTGDIQYF
>TRBV2|-|TRBJ1-1|-
TGTGCCAGCAGTCGACAGAACACTGAAGCTTTCTTT
CASSRQNTEAFF
>TRBV7-2|TRBD1|TRBJ1-1|-
TGTGCCAGCAGCTCCCGACAGGGCACTGAAGCTTTCTTT
CASSSRQGTEAFF
>TRBV30|TRBD1|TRBJ1-2|-
TGTGCCTGGACGGGAATAGGACAGGGGGCGTCCGGCTACACCTTC
CAWTGIGQGASGYTF
>TRBV5-6|-|TRBJ2-2|-
TGTGCCAGCAGCTTCTCAGGGGCCGGGGAGCTGTTTTTT
CASSFSGAGELFF
>TRBV7-6|TRBD2|TRBJ2-3|-
TGTGCCAGCAGCTTAAGACTAGCGGGAGATCTAGATACGCAGTATTTT
CASSLRLAGDLDTQYF
>TRBV7-9|TRBD2|TRBJ2-3|-
TGTGCCAGCAGCGGCCGACTAGCGGGGACAACAGATACGCAGTATTTT
CASSGRLAGTTDTQYF
>TRBV9|-|TRBJ2-3|-
TGTGCCAGCAGCGTAGAACCCGGGGGTACGCAGTATTTT
CASSVEPGGTQYF